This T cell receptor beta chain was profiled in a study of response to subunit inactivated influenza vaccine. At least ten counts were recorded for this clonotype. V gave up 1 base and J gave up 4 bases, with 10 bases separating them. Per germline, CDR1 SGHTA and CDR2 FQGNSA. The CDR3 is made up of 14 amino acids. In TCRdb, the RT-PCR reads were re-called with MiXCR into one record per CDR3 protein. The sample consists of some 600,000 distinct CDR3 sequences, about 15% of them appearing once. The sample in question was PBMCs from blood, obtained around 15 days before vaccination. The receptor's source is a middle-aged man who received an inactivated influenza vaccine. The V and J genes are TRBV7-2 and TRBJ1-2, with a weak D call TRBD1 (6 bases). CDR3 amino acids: CASSLGGRGYGYTF. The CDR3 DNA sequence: TGTGCCAGCAGCTTAGGTGGCAGGGGCTATGGCTACACCTTC.